The present T cell receptor (beta chain) was sequenced within a study of blood T cell repertoires in COVID-19. About the study: Sites across the United States, Italy and Spain contributed samples from acute and convalescent COVID-19. PBMCs, B-cell-depleted T cells, or T cells provided the cDNA or gDNA that made up the material.

This clone was detected only a few times. Original data processing: Scientists estimated how many nucleated cells there were by amplifying reference gene primers. The assay was immunoSEQ multiplex PCR, and TCRdb's table has in-frame clones only and misses some. V and J calls and clone size are as listed in that table; D and trimming were resolved from the DNA. The table shows 200,000 or so clones, with roughly 84% occurring only once. Enrolled during active infection, Seattle patients were then followed longitudinally. This CDR3 has 17 amino acids. Trimming shortened V by 3 bases and J by 2 bases, and 20 bases separated the two germline ends.

The sequence came from a woman aged 80 or over with COVID-19, enrolled during active disease. The sample comprised peripheral blood. The rearrangement links TRBV5-3 to TRBJ1-1, with no clear D. TRBV5-3 is an open reading frame whose function is uncertain. In nucleotides, the CDR3 is TGTGCCAGAAGCTACCATACGGGGAACTGGGGTAACACTGAAGCTTTCTTT. Translation: CARSYHTGNWGNTEAFF.